The clone carrying this TCR beta chain was seen only once. The data were obtained in a study of a mutant IDH1 vaccine in newly diagnosed glioma. The time point denotes: baseline, week 1 (first vaccination visit). The treatment was: pre-vaccination baseline after standard-of-care therapy. Per germline, CDR1 MNHEY and CDR2 SVGAGI. The CDR3 length is 15 residues. Trimming took off 6 bases at V and 1 base at J, with 15 bases between the two ends. Only in-frame clones appear in the TCRdb table, and some are missing; sequencing was by immunoSEQ multiplex PCR. The sample consists of about 98,000 clones, approximately 90% of them appearing once.

Sequences were derived from PBMCs, sampled from a glioma patient treated with radiotherapy, temozolomide or both. This TCR was recovered from a woman in her forties or fifties with glioma. V is TRBV6-5 and J is TRBJ1-1, with D unclear. DNA for the CDR3: TGTGCCAGCAGCCCCCGGGCAGGTCGGAACACTGAAGCTTTCTTT. It codes for CASSPRAGRNTEAFF.